The 17 T cell receptor beta chains below come from one sample, sequenced in a study of cytomegalovirus exposure and HLA in healthy donors. The protocol was immunoSEQ multiplex PCR, while the TCRdb copy is restricted to in-frame clones and leaves out a portion. The data contain 200,000 or so clones, 70% to 85% of them singletons. Sequenced input: PBMCs. The receptors stem from a woman aged 25 to 45 in good health and CMV-seropositive.

Only a few counts were recorded for this clone. The chain links TRBV5-5 to TRBJ2-7; a possible D gene is TRBD2 (5 bases). V gave up 0 bases and J gave up 3 bases, with 13 bases separating them. This CDR3 comprises 15 residues. Germline-derived CDR1 and CDR2 are SGHKS and YYEKEE (reference sequence). CDR3 sequence reads: CASSLDISGYYEQYF. CDR3 nucleotides: TGTGCCAGCAGCTTGGATATTTCGGGGTACTACGAGCAGTACTTC.

The J gene is TRBJ1-2, the V gene TRBV16; D might be TRBD1 (5 bases). Per germline, CDR1 KGHSY and CDR2 FQNENV. V was trimmed by 0 bases and J by 5 bases, leaving 16 bases between them. This CDR3 comprises 16 residues. CDR3 bases: TGTGCCAGCAGCCAATCCGTGGGCAGGGAGGGATATGGCTACACCTTC. Protein: CASSQSVGREGYGYTF. The whole variable domain, remainder taken from reference TRBV16 and TRBJ1-2, is GEEVAQTPKHLVRGEGQKAKLYCAPIKGHSYVFWYQQVLKNEFKFLISFQNENVFDETGMPKERFSAKCLPNSPCSLEIQATKLEDSAVYFCASSQSVGREGYGYTFGSGTRLTVV.

The CDR3 here is CASSLAGGNEQFF. CDR3 coding DNA: TGTGCCAGCAGCTTAGCAGGGGGAAATGAGCAGTTCTTC. The chain carries TRBV5-4 and TRBJ2-1; 7 bases agree with TRBD1. Germline-derived CDR1 and CDR2 are SGHNT and YYREEE (reference sequence). CDR3 length equals 13 residues. V lost 2 bases, J lost 7 bases, and 3 bases stayed unmatched. Full variable domain (missing parts from reference TRBV5-4 and TRBJ2-1): ETGVTQSPTHLIKTRGQQVTLRCSSQSGHNTVSWYQQALGQGPQFIFQYYREEENGRGNFPPRFSGLQFPNYSSELNVNALELDDSALYLCASSLAGGNEQFFGPGTRLTVL.

The rearrangement uses TRBV9 and TRBJ2-7; D call uncertain. Germline lookup yields CDR1 SGDLS and CDR2 YYNGEE. The CDR3 is made up of 13 amino acids. Trimming took off 0 bases at V and 2 bases at J, with 6 bases between the two ends. DNA of the CDR3: TGTGCCAGCAGCGTAGCATCCACCTACGAGCAGTACTTC. Protein sequence: CASSVASTYEQYF.

This clone has only a few counts. The J gene is TRBJ1-1, the V gene TRBV29-1; no clear D. The CDR3 loop spans 11 amino acids. V lost 4 bases, J lost 1 base, and 4 bases lay in between. In germline, CDR1 is SQVTM, CDR2 ANQGSEA. CDR3 loop: CSVASNTEAFF. CDR3 coding DNA: TGCAGCGTTGCCTCGAACACTGAAGCTTTCTTT. Full variable domain (missing parts from reference TRBV29-1 and TRBJ1-1): SAVISQKPSRDICQRGTSLTIQCQVDSQVTMMFWYRQQPGQSLTLIATANQGSEATYESGFVIDKFPISRPNLTFSTLTVSNMSPEDSSIYLCSVASNTEAFFGQGTRLTVV.

This clone was picked up a small number of times. The chain has TRBV5-4 and TRBJ2-7, with TRBD1 identical over 7 bases. The CDR3 covers 14 residues. V lost 3 bases and J lost 1; bases outside the gene matches: 4. The germline CDR1 and CDR2 sequences are SGHNT and YYREEE (reference sequence). The CDR3 DNA follows: TGTGCCAGCAGCTACCGACAGGGTTCCTACGAGCAGTACTTC. It codes for CASSYRQGSYEQYF.

The V and J genes are TRBV5-1 and TRBJ2-1; 8 positions match TRBD2. Germline loops: CDR1 SGHRS, CDR2 YFSETQ. Trimming at V came to 5 bases and at J to 0 bases, leaving 10 bases not matched to a gene. The CDR3 totals 17 residues. The DNA of the CDR3 is TGCGCCAGCAGTTTAGCGGGGACCTTTAGCTCCTACAATGAGCAGTTCTTC. This codes for CASSLAGTFSSYNEQFF.

In this sample, this clone turned up once. V is TRBV28 and J is TRBJ1-5; tentatively, D is TRBD1 (6 bases). V lost 5 bases and J 3 bases, leaving 14 bases between the germline ends. Germline CDR1 and CDR2: MDHEN and SYDVKM. The CDR3 totals 15 residues. The CDR3 here is CASSPLTGSNQPQHF. CDR3 coding DNA: TGTGCCAGCAGTCCCCTTACAGGGTCCAATCAGCCCCAGCATTTT. The whole variable domain, filled in from reference TRBV28 and TRBJ1-5, reads DVKVTQSSRYLVKRTGEKVFLECVQDMDHENMFWYRQDPGLGLRLIYFSYDVKMKEKGDIPEGYSVSREKKERFSLILESASTNQTSMYLCASSPLTGSNQPQHFGDGTRLSIL.

Only one count was recorded for this clone. The chain is built from TRBV6-1 and TRBJ2-3, with TRBD2 matching over 7 bases. Unmatched junction bases numbered 4, after V lost 3 bases and J lost 4 bases. The CDR3 has 14 amino acids. From germline, CDR1 is MNHNS and CDR2 SASEGT. The CDR3: CASSEYLAADTQYF. CDR3 nucleotides: TGTGCCAGCAGTGAGTATCTAGCGGCAGATACGCAGTATTTT.

The chain has TRBV5-4 and TRBJ2-7, with 7 bases fitting TRBD2. The V segment lost 5 bases and the J segment 5 bases; nucleotides outside the gene matches: 13. The CDR3 spans 15 residues. The germline V gene encodes CDR1 SGHNT and CDR2 YYREEE (reference sequence). The CDR3 bases are TGTGCCAGCAGTTCCCGGCGGGAGTCTGTTCACGAGCAGTACTTC. It encodes CASSSRRESVHEQYF.

This clone was recorded once. The gene calls are TRBV2 and TRBJ1-5; D gene uncertain. Trimming removed 7 bases at V and 1 base at J, with 14 bases between. The CDR3 totals 15 residues. CDR1 is SNHLY and CDR2 is FYNNEI in the germline V gene. In DNA form, the CDR3 reads TGTGCCAGCAAACGGGAATCCCTAAGCAATCAGCCCCAGCATTTT. Protein: CASKRESLSNQPQHF. The complete variable domain, with remaining parts taken from reference TRBV2 and TRBJ1-5, reads EPEVTQTPSHQVTQMGQEVILRCVPISNHLYFYWYRQILGQKVEFLVSFYNNEISEKSEIFDDQFSVERPDGSNFTLKIRSTKLEDSAMYFCASKRESLSNQPQHFGDGTRLSIL.

The rearrangement joins TRBV6-5 to TRBJ1-3, with a possible D match to TRBD1 (5 bases). V was pared by 2 bases and J by 3 bases, with 8 bases between. CDR3 length: 14 residues. In germline, CDR1 is MNHEY, CDR2 SVGAGI. Here the CDR3 DNA reads TGTGCCAGCAGTTACCTGGGGGGTGGAAACACCATATATTTT. It codes for CASSYLGGGNTIYF.

The chain combines TRBV27 with TRBJ2-7; D may be TRBD2 (6 bases). The CDR3 contains 18 residues. Germline V gene lookup returns CDR1 MNHEY and CDR2 SMNVEV (reference sequence). V was clipped by 6 bases and J by 2 bases, with 26 bases between them. For the CDR3, the DNA is TGTGCCAGCAGCACTAAGACTCCGGGACGGGGGATAACCTACGAGCAGTACTTC. Encoded protein: CASSTKTPGRGITYEQYF.

This chain links TRBV2 with TRBJ2-3, with TRBD2 matching 8 bases. Trimming at V came to 6 bases and at J to 4 bases, leaving 9 bases not matched to a gene. This CDR3 spans 15 amino acids. Germline loops: CDR1 SNHLY, CDR2 FYNNEI. This CDR3 is CASRGLSGSSDTQYF. The CDR3 bases are TGTGCCAGCAGGGGTCTGAGCGGGAGTTCAGATACGCAGTATTTT.

The table lists this clone with a count of one. The V call is TRBV5-1, the J call TRBJ1-4; D may be TRBD1 (6 bases). The germline gives CDR1 SGHRS, CDR2 YFSETQ. CDR3 length: 15 amino acids. V was cut by 4 bases and J by 4 bases, with 14 bases left in between. CDR3 nucleotides: TGCGCCAGCAGCGTGAATACAGGGAGTAATGAAAAACTGTTTTTT. Translated, it gives CASSVNTGSNEKLFF.

This rearrangement joins TRBV28 to TRBJ1-1, with 9 bases fitting TRBD1. CDR3 length: 14 amino acids. V shed 2 bases and J 4 bases; nucleotides not matched to a gene: 2. CDR1 MDHEN and CDR2 SYDVKM come from the germline V gene. CDR3 sequence (DNA): TGTGCCAGCAGTTTAAACAGGGGGCCCACTGAAGCTTTCTTT. This translates into CASSLNRGPTEAFF.

This clone was detected once. The chain carries TRBV6-1 and TRBJ1-1, with D unresolved. Germline CDR1 MNHNS, CDR2 SASEGT. The length of the CDR3 is 13 residues. Between the trimmed V and J ends, which lost 3 bases and 11 bases, there was a span of 16 bases. In nucleotides, the CDR3 is TGTGCCAGCAGTGATTTCTCCGACATTCCGGCTTTCTTT. Translated: CASSDFSDIPAFF.